This T cell receptor beta chain was recovered during a study of patients and donors after allogeneic stem cell transplantation. V gave up 4 bases and J gave up 5 bases; unmatched junction bases: 12. The CDR3 is 16 amino acids. The germline V gene encodes CDR1 SGHKS and CDR2 YYEKEE (reference sequence). TCRdb reprocessed the RT-PCR reads with MiXCR, giving one entry per CDR3 protein. The sample has under 170,000 distinct CDR3 sequences; about two fifths are singletons. This sequence originates from a human donor who was either an allogeneic HSCT recipient or a stem cell or donor lymphocyte infusion donor (not recorded which). It is not recorded whose cells these are; they may come from a transplant donor. The genes are TRBV5-5 and TRBJ1-2, with 9 bases aligning to TRBD1. Sequenced material: blood, either unsorted or a sorted T cell fraction (not recorded which). The chain's CDR3 is CASSTPDRGLLYGYTF. The CDR3 region has the DNA TGTGCCAGCAGCACACCGGACAGGGGTCTCCTATATGGCTACACCTTC.